The text below deals with one T cell receptor (beta chain). The antigen is unknown. The record originates from a study of T cell responses to AZD1222 COVID-19 vaccine. Generated by immunoSEQ multiplex PCR, the TCRdb table keeps only in-frame clones and is missing some. This table holds about 110,000 clones, approximately 86% found once. The study's findings and limits: Mostly white British, mostly female donors; authors suggested clonal diversity may be underestimated.

The sequences come from peripheral blood, collected on day 0 of AZD1222 vaccination. This clonotype was sampled from an adult in good health.

The CDR3 sequence: CASSFRGGEKLFF. The CDR3 DNA reads as TGTGCCAGCAGTTTTCGGGGCGGAGAAAAACTGTTTTTT. The chain uses TRBV28 and TRBJ1-4, with a weak D call TRBD1 (5 bases). The CDR3 runs 13 residues. Per the germline V gene, CDR1 is MDHEN and CDR2 is SYDVKM. V gave up 3 bases and J gave up 8 bases, with 10 bases separating them.